The T cell receptor (beta chain) under discussion was sequenced for a study of cytomegalovirus exposure and HLA in healthy donors. Everyone who donated was a healthy bone marrow donor. V lost 0 bases and J lost 0, with 9 bases in between. CDR1 and CDR2 from the germline V gene are KGHSH and LQKENI. The CDR3 has 17 residues. It was with 60 Vbeta and 13 Jbeta primers that the PCR ran. Original analysis: Later analysis identified tens of millions of unique TCR beta chains, approximately 11 million shared. Profiling relied on immunoSEQ multiplex PCR, and the TCRdb table lists in-frame clones only, not all of them. V and J calls plus clone size are reproduced from that table; the DNA served to infer D and trimming. The sample yields roughly 160,000 clones, 70% to 90% seen once. The study, taken as a whole, reports: For most TCR sequences rarity was the rule, although some public TCRs occurred in many donors. Association with HLA alleles at 0.05 false discovery rate was found for some 18,000 TCR beta sequences in a later analysis.

As concerns this clone: Its antigen is still unknown.

The chain employs TRBV18 and TRBJ2-6; weak D call: TRBD1 (5 bases). The sequenced material came from PBMCs. The clonotype originates from a man aged 18 to 29 in good health and CMV-seropositive. The CDR3 nucleotides read TGTGCCAGCTCACCACCGGACACCCTCTCTGGGGCCAACGTCCTGACTTTC. Its protein is CASSPPDTLSGANVLTF.